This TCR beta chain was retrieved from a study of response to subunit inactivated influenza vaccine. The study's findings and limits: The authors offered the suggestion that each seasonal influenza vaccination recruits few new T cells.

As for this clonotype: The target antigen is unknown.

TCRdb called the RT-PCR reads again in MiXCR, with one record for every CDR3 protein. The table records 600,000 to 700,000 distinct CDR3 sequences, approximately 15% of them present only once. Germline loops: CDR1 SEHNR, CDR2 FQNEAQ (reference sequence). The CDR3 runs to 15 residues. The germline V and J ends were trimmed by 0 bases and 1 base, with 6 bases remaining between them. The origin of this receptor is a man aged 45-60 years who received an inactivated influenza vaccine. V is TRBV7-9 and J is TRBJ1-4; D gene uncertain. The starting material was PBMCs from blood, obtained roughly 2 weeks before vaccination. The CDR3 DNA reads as TGTGCCAGCAGCTTAGCTGGCGGAACTAATGAAAAACTGTTTTTT. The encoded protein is CASSLAGGTNEKLFF.